A single sample gave rise to the 24 T cell receptor beta chains below, sequenced in a study of OX40 agonist ivuxolimab in advanced cancers. Sequencing used immunoSEQ multiplex PCR; TCRdb keeps in-frame clones, though not all of them. There are some 17,000 clones in the sample; about 85% occur only once, and about 12% lies in the top ten. This sample comprised CD4+ or CD8+ T cells sorted from blood, obtained in a trial of the OX40 agonist ivuxolimab. The receptors here all came from an adult with an advanced solid tumor such as melanoma, head and neck, liver or kidney cancer.

This clone was detected only once. This chain joins TRBV13 and TRBJ2-1; D remains unclear. CDR1 is PRHDT and CDR2 is FYEKMQ in the germline V gene (reference sequence). The CDR3 runs to 16 residues. V lost 3 bases, J lost 0 bases, and 12 bases lay in between. CDR3 bases: TGTGCCAGCAGCTTCGAAGGTTTTGGCTCCTACAATGAGCAGTTCTTC. Its protein is CASSFEGFGSYNEQFF.

This clone was counted between two and nine times. J is TRBJ2-1 and V is TRBV14; possibly TRBD2 for D (5 bases). The CDR3 has 15 residues. Germline CDR1 reads SGHDN; CDR2 reads FVKESK. With 1 base removed from V and 3 bases from J, the gap between germline ends came to 10 bases. The CDR3 coding sequence is TGTGCCAGCAGCCAAGTGACCGGGGTCTACAATGAGCAGTTCTTC. Amino acid sequence: CASSQVTGVYNEQFF.

The rearrangement joins TRBV6-5 to TRBJ1-1; the D is unclear. V lost 7 bases to trimming and J lost 0 bases, with 12 bases between them. Germline CDR1 MNHEY, CDR2 SVGAGI. The CDR3 extends over 14 amino acids. The CDR3 nucleotides read TGTGCCAGCACTCCCGACACCCTGAACACTGAAGCTTTCTTT. Encoded protein: CASTPDTLNTEAFF.

The chain uses TRBV28 and TRBJ2-5; weak D call: TRBD1 (6 bases). Trimming removed 7 bases at V and 4 bases at J, with 22 bases between. CDR1 and CDR2 from the germline V gene are MDHEN and SYDVKM. The CDR3 is 16 residues long. The DNA for the CDR3 is TGTGCCAGCACCCTACGGGAAGGGGGATCAAGAGAGACCCAGTACTTC. Its protein is CASTLREGGSRETQYF.

The chain couples TRBV25-1 to TRBJ2-7; 9 bases are a match to TRBD2. The CDR3 consists of 14 residues. Trimming cost V 2 bases and J 9 bases; bases outside gene matches: 8. The germline V gene has CDR1 MGHDK and CDR2 SYGVNS. The CDR3 spells CASSEGGLAGTQYF. The CDR3 coding sequence is TGTGCCAGCAGTGAAGGGGGTCTAGCGGGAACGCAGTACTTC.

This rearrangement joins TRBV7-2 to TRBJ2-1; D is ambiguous. The germline V and J ends were trimmed by 4 bases and 9 bases, with 19 bases remaining between them. Germline loops: CDR1 SGHTA, CDR2 FQGNSA. The length of the CDR3 is 15 residues. The CDR3 sequence: CASSSRLQADGEQFF. Here the CDR3 DNA reads TGTGCCAGCAGCTCGAGACTCCAGGCCGATGGTGAGCAGTTCTTC.

The J gene is TRBJ1-1, the V gene TRBV5-4, with 7 bases fitting TRBD1. The germline V gene encodes CDR1 SGHNT and CDR2 YYREEE (reference sequence). The CDR3 is 15 amino acids. V shed 0 bases, J shed 6 bases, and the junction held 8 bases outside the gene matches. In DNA form, the CDR3 reads TGTGCCAGCAGCTTGGGACAGGGCTGGGTCCCTGAAGCTTTCTTT. Translated: CASSLGQGWVPEAFF.

This rearrangement joins TRBV7-2 to TRBJ1-6; D may be TRBD1 (6 bases). Trimming removed 5 bases from V and 7 bases from J, with 18 bases in between. The germline CDR1 and CDR2 sequences are SGHTA and FQGNSA. The CDR3 extends over 16 amino acids. CDR3 sequence: CASSDGRTALNSPLHF. CDR3 nucleotide sequence: TGTGCCAGCAGCGACGGAAGGACAGCACTCAATTCACCCCTCCACTTT. Full variable domain (missing parts from reference TRBV7-2 and TRBJ1-6): GAGVSQSPSNKVTEKGKDVELRCDPISGHTALYWYRQSLGQGLEFLIYFQGNSAPDKSGLPSDRFSAERTGGSVSTLTIQRTQQEDSAVYLCASSDGRTALNSPLHFGNGTRLTVT.

The table lists this clone with a count of one. The chain combines TRBV7-9 with TRBJ2-5; the match to TRBD2 covers 7 bases. V was pared by 5 bases and J by 3 bases, with 15 bases of the junction left unmatched. The CDR3 is made up of 17 amino acids. CDR1 and CDR2 from the germline V gene are SEHNR and FQNEAQ (reference sequence). CDR3 DNA: TGTGCCAGCAGCGTAAGACCTGGGGAGGGCGTGGAAGAGACCCAGTACTTC. It codes for CASSVRPGEGVEETQYF. Drawing the rest from reference TRBV7-9 and TRBJ2-5, the complete variable domain is DTGVSQNPRHKITKRGQNVTFRCDPISEHNRLYWYRQTLGQGPEFLTYFQNEAQLEKSRLLSDRFSAERPKGSFSTLEIQRTEQGDSAMYLCASSVRPGEGVEETQYFGPGTRLLVL.

The chain's CDR3 is CASSVGETPSYEQYF. Here the CDR3 DNA reads TGCGCCAGCAGCGTAGGCGAGACACCGTCCTACGAGCAGTACTTC. The chain carries TRBV5-1 and TRBJ2-7; D unresolved. CDR3 length: 15 amino acids. CDR1 SGHRS and CDR2 YFSETQ come from the germline V gene. V lost 4 bases, J lost 1 base, and 15 bases lay in between.

The CDR3, as DNA: TGTGCCAGCAGTTTATCCACTAGCGGGATGGTGTCAGGTACGCAGTATTTT. This gives the protein CASSLSTSGMVSGTQYF. The chain joins TRBV27 to TRBJ2-3; TRBD2 matches at 10 bases. Germline assignment: CDR1 MNHEY and CDR2 SMNVEV (reference sequence). This CDR3 has 17 residues. The V and J ends lost 0 bases and 8 bases, in that order; junction bases with no gene match: 11.

J is TRBJ2-7 and V is TRBV15; D may be TRBD2 (6 bases). The ends were cut back, 6 bases at V and 2 bases at J, with 17 bases in the middle. This CDR3 spans 15 amino acids. CDR1 and CDR2 from the germline V gene are LNHNV and YYDKDF (reference sequence). CDR3 sequence (DNA): TGTGCCACCAGTCCCCCCGGGGGAGGAACCTACGAGCAGTACTTC. Its protein is CATSPPGGGTYEQYF.

The rearrangement joins TRBV27 to TRBJ2-2; D gene uncertain. Germline assignment: CDR1 MNHEY and CDR2 SMNVEV (reference sequence). The CDR3 has 15 residues. Trimming stripped 8 bases from V and 1 base from J, with 14 bases between. CDR3 in DNA: TGTGCCAGCCGTCCCCTGGGATTGAACACCGGGGAGCTGTTTTTT. This sequence encodes CASRPLGLNTGELFF.

The chain has TRBV11-2 and TRBJ1-1, with 7 bases lining up with TRBD1. Per germline, CDR1 SGHAT and CDR2 FQNNGV. The CDR3 length is 15 residues. With 3 bases clipped from V and 6 bases from J, the junction kept 10 bases outside the gene matches. The DNA for the CDR3 is TGTGCCAGCAGCTTGGATCCCAGGGGGTATCCTGAAGCTTTCTTT. Its protein is CASSLDPRGYPEAFF.

The rearrangement links TRBV29-1 to TRBJ2-7; tentative D call: TRBD1 (6 bases). This CDR3 spans 12 amino acids. Germline assignment: CDR1 SQVTM and CDR2 ANQGSEA. V was shortened by 4 bases and J by 4 bases, with 11 bases between the two germline ends. The CDR3 DNA sequence: TGCAGCGTTGCGGACAGCCATTACGAGCAGTACTTC. Amino acid sequence: CSVADSHYEQYF.

The rearrangement uses TRBV13 and TRBJ2-5, with a weak D call TRBD2 (7 bases). The CDR3 has 15 residues. V dropped 5 bases and J dropped 5 bases, with 18 bases sitting between them. The germline V gene encodes CDR1 PRHDT and CDR2 FYEKMQ (reference sequence). In DNA form, the CDR3 reads TGTGCCAGCAGCCTAAGGGGGAGGGCAGGGGAGACCCAGTACTTC. Protein sequence: CASSLRGRAGETQYF. The whole variable domain, filled in from reference TRBV13 and TRBJ2-5, reads AAGVIQSPRHLIKEKRETATLKCYPIPRHDTVYWYQQGPGQDPQFLISFYEKMQSDKGSIPDRFSAQQFSDYHSELNMSSLELGDSALYFCASSLRGRAGETQYFGPGTRLLVL.

This chain connects TRBV9 to TRBJ2-6, with 8 bases fitting TRBD1. Germline V gene data show CDR1 as SGDLS and CDR2 as YYNGEE. This CDR3 region has 18 residues. V was pared by 3 bases and J by 1 base, with 9 bases of the junction left unmatched. The CDR3 protein is CASSASGGPSSGANVLTF. In DNA form, the CDR3 reads TGTGCCAGCAGCGCCTCAGGGGGCCCCTCTTCTGGGGCCAACGTCCTGACTTTC.

This chain connects TRBV5-4 to TRBJ1-1, with D unclear. Trimming took off 0 bases at V and 4 bases at J, with 10 bases between the two ends. CDR1 is SGHNT, CDR2 YYREEE, per germline (reference sequence). The CDR3 extends over 14 amino acids. The CDR3 loop reads CASSLAPLSTEAFF. The CDR3 DNA follows: TGTGCCAGCAGCTTGGCTCCGCTGAGCACTGAAGCTTTCTTT.

The rearrangement uses TRBV6-5 and TRBJ2-7, with D perhaps being TRBD1 or TRBD2 (5 bases each). CDR1 and CDR2 from the germline V gene are MNHEY and SVGAGI. V dropped 6 bases and J dropped 2 bases, with 11 bases sitting between them. The CDR3 length is 13 residues. The CDR3 loop is CASSTGTTYEQYF. CDR3 nucleotide sequence: TGTGCCAGCAGCACCGGGACGACCTACGAGCAGTACTTC.

The table lists this clone with a few counts. CDR3 amino acids: CASSQEKKSVYGYTF. The CDR3 nucleotides are TGCGCCAGCAGCCAAGAAAAAAAGTCCGTCTATGGCTACACCTTC. The V call is TRBV4-1, the J call TRBJ1-2; D remains unclear. The CDR3 contains 15 residues. Germline CDR1 is MGHRA and CDR2 is YSYEKL. V lost 0 bases, J lost 4 bases, and 12 bases lay in between.

The chain has TRBV28 and TRBJ2-7; TRBD1 matches at 11 bases. Germline values: CDR1 MDHEN, CDR2 SYDVKM. V shed 5 bases, J shed 4 bases, and the junction held 16 bases outside the gene matches. The CDR3 is 18 amino acids. The CDR3 loop is CASSPLGTGGRPYYEQYF. CDR3 nucleotides: TGTGCCAGCAGTCCTTTAGGGACAGGGGGGAGGCCCTATTACGAGCAGTACTTC. Complete variable domain (other parts from reference TRBV28 and TRBJ2-7): DVKVTQSSRYLVKRTGEKVFLECVQDMDHENMFWYRQDPGLGLRLIYFSYDVKMKEKGDIPEGYSVSREKKERFSLILESASTNQTSMYLCASSPLGTGGRPYYEQYFGPGTRLTVT.

This chain connects TRBV7-8 to TRBJ1-5; D unresolved. The germline V and J ends were trimmed by 5 bases and 5 bases, with 10 bases remaining between them. CDR1 SGHVS and CDR2 FQNEAQ come from the germline V gene. The length of the CDR3 is 13 residues. CDR3 sequence (DNA): TGTGCCAGCAGCCCATTCGGGTATCAGCCCCAGCATTTT. Translating it yields CASSPFGYQPQHF.

The chain links TRBV6-1 to TRBJ1-3; D is unclear. Germline CDR1 MNHNS, CDR2 SASEGT. Trimming took off 5 bases at V and 2 bases at J, with 13 bases between the two ends. The CDR3 covers 15 residues. CDR3 region: CASSPRLWTGNTIYF. DNA of the CDR3: TGTGCCAGCAGTCCCCGGTTATGGACTGGAAACACCATATATTTT.

The sample holds a few counts of this clone. The chain recombines TRBV4-1 with TRBJ2-3; D is unclear. V was trimmed by 1 base and J by 4 bases, leaving 9 bases between them. The CDR3 is 14 residues long. Germline-derived CDR1 and CDR2 are MGHRA and YSYEKL. CDR3 residues: CASSQVGQSDTQYF. DNA for the CDR3: TGCGCCAGCAGCCAAGTCGGCCAGTCAGATACGCAGTATTTT.